The T cell receptor beta chain under discussion was sequenced for a study of cytomegalovirus exposure and HLA in healthy donors. PCR primers comprised 60 Vbeta and 13 Jbeta primers. Libraries were prepared by immunoSEQ multiplex PCR; TCRdb keeps only in-frame clonotypes and omits some of them. The sample lists approximately 110,000 clones, roughly 70% occurring once. Germline V gene data show CDR1 as PRHDT and CDR2 as FYEKMQ (reference sequence). Unmatched junction bases numbered 10, after V lost 4 bases and J lost 7 bases. The CDR3 loop spans 15 amino acids. The clonotype comes from a man aged 40-50 years in good health and CMV-seropositive. The source material was PBMCs. The rearrangement joins TRBV13 to TRBJ2-1; 7 bases line up with TRBD2. The CDR3 sequence: CASSSRDYGFNEQFF. For the CDR3, the DNA is TGTGCCAGCAGCTCTCGGGACTACGGCTTTAATGAGCAGTTCTTC.